The 6 T cell receptor beta chains in this list originate from one sample, sequenced in a study of T cell responses to AZD1222 COVID-19 vaccine. Sequencing used immunoSEQ multiplex PCR; TCRdb keeps in-frame clones, though not all of them. The table shows about 220,000 clones, with approximately 94% occurring only once. Sequences were derived from peripheral blood, sampled on day 0 of MenACWY control vaccination. These receptors were collected from an adult in good health.

With regard to this clone: The sample contains more than one DNA sequence encoding this CDR3. V usage is TRBV3-1 (or the pseudogene TRBV3-2) and J usage is TRBJ1-1; tentatively, D is TRBD1 (5 bases). Trimming pared 2 bases from V and 4 bases from J, leaving 8 bases between. The CDR3 consists of 13 residues. Germline V gene sequence: CDR1 LGHDT, CDR2 YNNKEL (reference sequence). This chain's CDR3 is CASSQQGGTEAFF. For the CDR3, the DNA is TGTGCCAGCAGCCAACAGGGCGGCACTGAAGCTTTCTTT.

V is TRBV7-9 and J is TRBJ1-1; 9 nucleotides agree with TRBD1. Germline V gene lookup returns CDR1 SEHNR and CDR2 FQNEAQ (reference sequence). V shed 5 bases, J shed 6 bases, and the junction held 19 bases outside the gene matches. The CDR3 totals 18 residues. In DNA, the CDR3 is TGTGCCAGCAGCCAACTTAGATACAGGGGGCAACTTAGAGCTGAAGCTTTCTTT. Protein: CASSQLRYRGQLRAEAFF.

This clone appeared once. The genes are TRBV5-4 and TRBJ1-1; the D gene is possibly TRBD1 (6 bases). Germline lookup yields CDR1 SGHNT and CDR2 YYREEE (reference sequence). This CDR3 region has 16 residues. The ends were cut back, 0 bases at V and 0 bases at J, with 12 bases in the middle. For the CDR3, the DNA is TGTGCCAGCAGCTTGGGCAGGGGTGTGATGAACACTGAAGCTTTCTTT. This encodes CASSLGRGVMNTEAFF.

The chain employs TRBV9 and TRBJ1-6, with 7 bases lining up with TRBD1. Germline CDR1 and CDR2: SGDLS and YYNGEE. The CDR3 spans 15 residues. The V segment lost 0 bases and the J segment 7 bases; nucleotides outside the gene matches: 4. The CDR3 DNA reads TGTGCCAGCAGCGTAGGACACAGGGGAAATTCACCCCTCCACTTT. It codes for CASSVGHRGNSPLHF.

The V gene is TRBV30, the J gene TRBJ1-4, with D maybe TRBD1 (6 bases). The length of the CDR3 is 15 residues. The ends were cut back, 2 bases at V and 4 bases at J, with 14 bases in the middle. CDR1 and CDR2 (germline): GTSNPN, SVGIG (reference sequence). The CDR3 bases are TGTGCCTGGAGTATAGGGGGGCTCGGTAATGAAAAACTGTTTTTT. Its protein is CAWSIGGLGNEKLFF.

This chain links TRBV28 with TRBJ1-1, with D perhaps TRBD1 (6 bases). This CDR3 has 14 residues. Germline CDR1 MDHEN, CDR2 SYDVKM. V was cut by 4 bases and J by 4 bases, with 13 bases left in between. This CDR3 reads CASSSPGQGTEAFF. Here the CDR3 DNA reads TGTGCCAGCAGTTCTCCGGGACAAGGCACTGAAGCTTTCTTT.